These 16 T cell receptor beta chains were sequenced from one sample in a study of Ad26.COV2.S vaccination and SARS-CoV-2 variants (dated by TCRdb to the early 2020s). The treatment or condition label here, explained by the study, means: about 20 received Ad26.COV2.S at low or high dose, single or two shots; roughly five received placebo; per-sample allocation not given. For vaccine and placebo recipients, the sequenced repertoires came from samples collected on day 63 after the first injection. Receptor libraries were prepared by the immunoSEQ multiplex PCR assay. TCRdb took this table from immuneACCESS and kept in-frame rearrangements with V and J called. Such tables lack part of the clones; where checked against another copy, unresolved V genes explain under half of the gap, and the rest is unexplained. The sample contains more than 300,000 clones, around 88% of them found a single time. The ten largest account for around a tenth of the sample.

This material consisted of peripheral blood, taken in a trial of Ad26.COV2.S vaccine versus placebo. The source of these receptors is a person between 18 and 65 years old who received the Ad26.COV2.S COVID-19 vaccine or a placebo.

The chain joins TRBV7-9 to TRBJ1-6; D not certain. The CDR3 is 15 amino acids. Germline V gene sequence: CDR1 SEHNR, CDR2 FQNEAQ (reference sequence). V lost 5 bases to trimming and J lost 10 bases, with 18 bases between them. The CDR3 loop is CASSLLGVEKSPLHF. The CDR3 DNA sequence: TGTGCCAGCAGCCTCCTTGGGGTGGAGAAGTCACCCCTCCACTTT.

The chain employs TRBV7-9 and TRBJ2-1; D perhaps matches TRBD2 (6 bases). Germline V gene lookup returns CDR1 SEHNR and CDR2 FQNEAQ (reference sequence). CDR3 length equals 15 residues. V was trimmed by 5 bases and J by 4 bases, leaving 15 bases between them. The CDR3 is CASSPPGLLYNEQFF. In DNA, the CDR3 is TGTGCCAGCAGCCCACCGGGACTCCTTTACAATGAGCAGTTCTTC.

The V and J genes are TRBV10-3 and TRBJ2-7; possibly TRBD1 for D (7 bases). The CDR3 is 12 amino acids. Germline-derived CDR1 and CDR2 are ENHRY and SYGVKD. The ends were cut back, 10 bases at V and 3 bases at J, with 13 bases in the middle. The CDR3 DNA reads TGTGCCACCCAGGGGGGTAGCTACGAGCAGTACTTC. Amino acids: CATQGGSYEQYF.

A single count supports this clone. The chain links TRBV28 to TRBJ2-7; 8 bases agree with TRBD2. The CDR3 sequence is 15 residues long. J was trimmed by 0 bases and V by 6 bases; bases with no gene match: 7. Germline CDR1 and CDR2: MDHEN and SYDVKM. This chain's CDR3 is CASRSSGAYSYEQYF. In nucleotides, the CDR3 is TGTGCCAGCAGGAGTAGCGGGGCCTACTCCTACGAGCAGTACTTC.

This rearrangement joins TRBV7-9 to TRBJ2-6, with 12 positions matching TRBD1. In germline, CDR1 is SEHNR, CDR2 FQNEAQ (reference sequence). V gave up 10 bases and J gave up 2 bases; unmatched junction bases: 6. The CDR3 is made up of 16 amino acids. The DNA for the CDR3 is TGTGCCACCCCCGGGACAGGGGGCGCTGGGGCCAACGTCCTGACTTTC. It translates to CATPGTGGAGANVLTF.

In nucleotides, the CDR3 is TGTGCCTGGTGTCAGGGGCTTGACACTGAAGCTTTCTTT. Translating it yields CAWCQGLDTEAFF. This chain links TRBV30 with TRBJ1-1; tentative D call: TRBD1 (6 bases). The CDR3 is 13 amino acids. V lost 5 bases and J 3 bases, leaving 13 bases between the germline ends. CDR1 is GTSNPN and CDR2 is SVGIG in the germline V gene (reference sequence).

The chain has TRBV19 and TRBJ2-3; 7 bases align to TRBD1. The CDR3 sequence is 15 residues long. V lost 7 bases to trimming and J lost 6 bases; unmatched junction nucleotides: 13. Germline CDR1 is LNHDA and CDR2 is SQIVND (reference sequence). The chain's CDR3 is CASTPGGSYKDTQYF. The CDR3 DNA sequence: TGTGCCAGTACCCCAGGGGGTAGTTACAAGGATACGCAGTATTTT.

The chain employs TRBV5-1 and TRBJ2-7, with 10 positions matching TRBD2. The CDR3 totals 16 residues. V was clipped by 2 bases and J by 3 bases; unmatched bases: 8. CDR1 and CDR2 (germline): SGHRS, YFSETQ. The CDR3 reads CASSFEAGGLYYEQYF. DNA for the CDR3: TGCGCCAGCAGCTTTGAAGCGGGGGGGTTATACTACGAGCAGTACTTC.

This clone was counted a single time. This CDR3 is CASSSRGGVTEAFF. DNA for the CDR3: TGTGCCAGCAGCTCCAGGGGGGGAGTCACTGAAGCTTTCTTT. V gene TRBV7-2 combines with J gene TRBJ1-1; TRBD1 matches 7 bases. This CDR3 region has 14 residues. Germline CDR1 SGHTA, CDR2 FQGNSA. The V and J ends lost 4 bases and 4 bases, in that order; junction bases with no gene match: 6.

This chain links TRBV12-3 or TRBV12-4 with TRBJ1-2, with D hard to call. The CDR3 sequence is 12 residues long. V was shortened by 4 bases and J by 8 bases, with 11 bases between the two germline ends. This chain's CDR3 is CASSSQFSGYTF. The CDR3 DNA reads as TGTGCCAGCAGTTCTCAGTTCTCGGGCTACACCTTC.

The rearrangement uses TRBV19 and TRBJ2-3; 7 nucleotides line up with TRBD1. V shed 3 bases and J 4 bases; nucleotides not matched to a gene: 7. This CDR3 contains 15 residues. Germline lookup yields CDR1 LNHDA and CDR2 SQIVND (reference sequence). CDR3 nucleotide sequence: TGTGCCAGTAGTATGGGACAGAGCAGGGCAGATACGCAGTATTTT. Residues: CASSMGQSRADTQYF.

The chain joins TRBV5-5 to TRBJ2-7; 12 nucleotides agree with TRBD2. Germline values: CDR1 SGHKS, CDR2 YYEKEE (reference sequence). After removal of 4 bases from V and 4 bases from J, the junction contained 6 bases not matched to a gene. This CDR3 region has 15 residues. The CDR3 bases are TGTGCCAGCAGCCTAGGACTAGCGGGATTATACGAGCAGTACTTC. This gives the protein CASSLGLAGLYEQYF.

This clone was seen once. The chain joins TRBV2 to TRBJ1-1; 9 bases are a match to TRBD1. This CDR3 comprises 13 residues. J was trimmed by 4 bases and V by 7 bases; bases with no gene match: 4. Germline V gives CDR1 SNHLY, CDR2 FYNNEI. CDR3 loop: CASIADRGTEAFF. The CDR3 DNA sequence: TGTGCCAGCATTGCGGACAGGGGCACTGAAGCTTTCTTT.

A single count supports this clone. The CDR3: CASSPTRTGGYEQYF. The CDR3 coding sequence is TGTGCCAGCAGTCCGACCCGGACAGGGGGCTACGAGCAGTACTTC. The rearrangement uses TRBV27 and TRBJ2-7; 10 bases align to TRBD1. The germline V gene encodes CDR1 MNHEY and CDR2 SMNVEV (reference sequence). The CDR3 has 15 amino acids. The ends lost 5 bases at V and 3 bases at J; junction bases unmatched: 7.

This sequence joins TRBV6-2 or TRBV6-3 and TRBJ1-1; D is possibly TRBD1 (5 bases). CDR1 MNHEY and CDR2 SVGEGT come from the germline V gene. The V end lost 2 bases, the J end lost 4 bases, and 11 bases lay between the germline ends. The CDR3 runs to 14 residues. The CDR3 reads CASSYGGPVTEAFF. The CDR3 DNA reads TGTGCCAGCAGTTACGGGGGTCCTGTCACTGAAGCTTTCTTT.

V is TRBV19 and J is TRBJ2-6, with a possible D match to TRBD1 (6 bases). The CDR3 spans 15 residues. Germline V lookup: CDR1 LNHDA, CDR2 SQIVND (reference sequence). Trimming took off 4 bases at V and 4 bases at J, with 11 bases between the two ends. CDR3 residues: CASSTTGYGANVLTF. The CDR3 DNA reads as TGTGCCAGTAGTACCACAGGGTACGGGGCCAACGTCCTGACTTTC.